This TCR beta chain was recovered during a study of identical twins. Using its own MiXCR run on the 5' RACE reads, TCRdb lists one record per CDR3 protein. Of 400,000 to 500,000 distinct CDR3 sequences listed, roughly an eighth are singletons. This clonotype was detected a few times. Germline CDR1 is SGHAT and CDR2 is FQNNGV. V was trimmed by 2 bases and J by 3 bases, leaving 11 bases between them. This CDR3 has 14 amino acids. These data are also associated with another study on yellow fever vaccine responses in identical twins.

This chain links TRBV11-2 with TRBJ2-7, with D perhaps matching TRBD1 (5 bases). The sequencing input was CD4+ T cells sorted from blood. This clonotype originated in a woman aged 18-30 years in good health. The CDR3 region is CASSLTDKNYEQYF. DNA for the CDR3: TGTGCCAGCAGCTTAACGGACAAAAACTACGAGCAGTACTTC.